This passage covers 11 T cell receptor beta chains from one sample sequenced in a study of T cells in Graves' hyperthyroidism and ophthalmopathy. Authors of the study amplified TCR beta CDR3 regions from RNA transcripts. HTBI primers were employed in a first-round RT-PCR of the TCR CDR3. TCRdb re-derived calls from the multiplex PCR reads in MiXCR, one entry per CDR3 protein. The sample contains hundreds of thousands of distinct CDR3 sequences, approximately 44% of which appear only once. The sequencing sample was made of peripheral blood or thyroid tissue (not recorded which). The receptors stem from a woman under 30 with Graves' hyperthyroidism.

The chain has TRBV20-1 and TRBJ1-5, with TRBD1 as a possible D gene (5 bases). CDR3 size: 15 residues. The germline V and J ends were trimmed by 0 bases and 2 bases, with 11 bases remaining between them. Germline V gene sequence: CDR1 DFQATT, CDR2 SNEGSKA (reference sequence). The CDR3 here is CSARDLRGGNQPQHF. The CDR3, as DNA: TGCAGTGCTAGAGATCTAAGGGGCGGCAATCAGCCCCAGCATTTT.

This clonotype was seen a handful of times. CDR3 sequence reads: CASSVPRDNTEAFF. CDR3 in DNA: TGTGCCAGTAGCGTCCCCAGGGATAACACTGAAGCTTTCTTT. This chain connects TRBV7-2 to TRBJ1-1, with a weak D call TRBD1 (5 bases). V lost 9 bases, J lost 2 bases, and 16 bases lay in between. CDR3 length: 14 amino acids. Germline V gives CDR1 SGHTA, CDR2 FQGNSA.

The rearrangement uses TRBV20-1 and TRBJ2-7; the D gene is possibly TRBD1 (6 bases). Germline CDR1 is DFQATT and CDR2 is SNEGSKA (reference sequence). The CDR3 is 15 amino acids. Trimming took off 0 bases at V and 0 bases at J, with 12 bases between the two ends. CDR3 bases: TGCAGTGCTAGAGACAGGGGCTATTACTCCTACGAGCAGTACTTC. Amino acids: CSARDRGYYSYEQYF.

This sequence joins TRBV9 and TRBJ1-5; D is unclear. V shed 6 bases and J shed 2 bases, with 9 bases lying between them. CDR3 length: 13 residues. Germline V gives CDR1 SGDLS, CDR2 YYNGEE. The chain's CDR3 is CASMKAGNQPQHF. The CDR3 DNA reads TGTGCCAGCATGAAAGCAGGCAATCAGCCCCAGCATTTT. The variable domain in full, with the rest retrieved from reference TRBV9 and TRBJ1-5, is DSGVTQTPKHLITATGQRVTLRCSPRSGDLSVYWYQQSLDQGLQFLIQYYNGEERAKGNILERFSAQQFPDLHSELNLSSLELGDSALYFCASMKAGNQPQHFGDGTRLSIL.

V and J are TRBV5-4 and TRBJ2-7, with 7 bases fitting TRBD2. The CDR3 is 15 residues long. V trimming: 0 bases; J trimming: 2 bases; junction bases outside the gene matches: 5. The germline V gene encodes CDR1 SGHNT and CDR2 YYREEE (reference sequence). Written as DNA, the CDR3 is TGTGCCAGCAGCTTGGTTTCGGGAGGTACCTACGAGCAGTACTTC. Residues: CASSLVSGGTYEQYF.

This clonotype was recorded many times. One end of the junction fails to match germline, which may point to a read error. This sequence joins TRBV2 and TRBJ2-7, with TRBD1 identical over 9 bases. CDR3 size: 11 residues. Germline V gene sequence: CDR1 SNHLY, CDR2 FYNNEI. The CDR3 reads CASSEGTGKEF. CDR3 nucleotides: TGTGCCAGCAGTGAGGGGACAGGGAAAGAGTTC.

This sequence joins TRBV19 and TRBJ2-7, with no clear D. CDR1 and CDR2 (germline): LNHDA, SQIVND (reference sequence). The CDR3 extends over 15 amino acids. Trimming removed 6 bases from V and 0 bases from J, with 15 bases in between. CDR3 coding DNA: TGTGCCAGTAGGTCTGAGTTGGTAAACTCCTACGAGCAGTACTTC. Residues: CASRSELVNSYEQYF.

The chain joins TRBV2 to TRBJ1-3, with TRBD1 as a possible D gene (6 bases). The CDR3 is 14 amino acids. Germline V gives CDR1 SNHLY, CDR2 FYNNEI. With 3 bases removed from V and 4 bases from J, the gap between germline ends came to 10 bases. The DNA for the CDR3 is TGTGCCAGCAGTGAGGGGGGCTTCGGAAACACCATATATTTT. Translated, it gives CASSEGGFGNTIYF. Variable domain in full (rest from reference TRBV2 and TRBJ1-3): EPEVTQTPSHQVTQMGQEVILRCVPISNHLYFYWYRQILGQKVEFLVSFYNNEISEKSEIFDDQFSVERPDGSNFTLKIRSTKLEDSAMYFCASSEGGFGNTIYFGEGSWLTVV.

This clonotype was observed a single time. The rearrangement joins TRBV15 to TRBJ2-5, with 8 bases that match TRBD1. J gave up 3 bases and V 3 bases, and 3 bases lay outside the gene matches. Per the germline V gene, CDR1 is LNHNV and CDR2 is YYDKDF (reference sequence). The CDR3 loop spans 14 amino acids. The DNA of the CDR3 is TGTGCCACCAGCAGCGCGGGACAGGAAGAGACCCAGTACTTC. Translation: CATSSAGQEETQYF.

V and J are TRBV2 and TRBJ1-1; 7 bases agree with TRBD1. This CDR3 has 14 residues. Trimming cost V 9 bases and J 3 bases; bases outside gene matches: 10. From germline, CDR1 is SNHLY and CDR2 FYNNEI. CDR3: CASSRGGGYTEAFF. CDR3 in DNA: TGTGCCAGTTCCCGAGGGGGCGGGTACACTGAAGCTTTCTTT.

As concerns this clonotype: A much larger clone lies a single base off, so this may be a read error. The chain is built from TRBV29-1 and TRBJ1-2; D call uncertain. This CDR3 region has 15 residues. Germline lookup yields CDR1 SQVTM and CDR2 ANQGSEA. The CDR3 nucleotides read TGCAGCGTTGAAGGCTACCCGGTCACGGGCTATGGCCACACCTTC. It codes for CSVEGYPVTGYGHTF.